This entry features one TCR beta chain sequence. V was clipped by 5 bases and J by 4 bases; unmatched bases: 4. CDR3 length: 13 residues. The V gene's germline CDR1 is SEHNR and CDR2 FQNEAQ (reference sequence). The data are from a study of blood T cell repertoires in COVID-19. Across the study: Samples came from the United States, Italy and Spain, spanning acute and convalescent COVID-19. T cells, B-cell-depleted T cells, or PBMCs supplied cDNA or gDNA.

Per the original methods: Estimates of nucleated cell counts were drawn from the amplification of reference gene primers. The protocol was immunoSEQ multiplex PCR, while the TCRdb copy is restricted to in-frame clones and leaves out a portion. V and J calls and clone size are copied from that table; D and trimming were computed from the DNA. The table has about 59,000 clones, approximately 90% seen once. The V and J genes are TRBV7-9 and TRBJ1-2; 7 bases agree with TRBD1. This TCR was recovered from a man older than 75 with acute or convalescent COVID-19. Sequencing input: peripheral blood. CDR3 sequence: CASSRQGGYGYTF. CDR3 sequence (DNA): TGTGCCAGCAGCCGACAGGGTGGCTATGGCTACACCTTC.